This T cell receptor (beta chain) was recorded in a study of T cell repertoires in cytomegalovirus infection. For the study at large: Selection of CMV epitopes for the study included recently identified HLA-C-restricted and well-studied HLA-B-restricted ones. Broader study findings: What dominated the ex vivo response were HLA-C-restricted CMV-specific TCR beta clonotypes. Cumulative public TCR beta family frequency identified CMV carriers with the relevant HLA.

This CDR3 has 14 amino acids. V lost 1 base, J lost 5 bases, and 11 bases lay in between. Germline CDR1 SGHTA, CDR2 FQGNSA. This clonotype came up many times. Antigen unknown. TCRdb reprocessed the reads via MiXCR and lists one record per CDR3 protein. The repertoire holds about 470,000 distinct CDR3 sequences, with approximately 42% as singletons. The sample consisted of cultured PBMCs, taken from culture after CMV antigen stimulation. The gene calls are TRBV7-2 and TRBJ2-5; D may correspond to TRBD1 or TRBD2 (6 bases each). This clonotype was sampled from a human donor in good health (CMV status not recorded). Some clones in this sample may be carry-over from other donors' samples. The CDR3 coding sequence is TGTGCCAGCAGCTTAGGGGGGGCGGTGGAGACCCAGTACTTC. This gives the protein CASSLGGAVETQYF. Variable domain in full (rest from reference TRBV7-2 and TRBJ2-5): GAGVSQSPSNKVTEKGKDVELRCDPISGHTALYWYRQSLGQGLEFLIYFQGNSAPDKSGLPSDRFSAERTGGSVSTLTIQRTQQEDSAVYLCASSLGGAVETQYFGPGTRLLVL.